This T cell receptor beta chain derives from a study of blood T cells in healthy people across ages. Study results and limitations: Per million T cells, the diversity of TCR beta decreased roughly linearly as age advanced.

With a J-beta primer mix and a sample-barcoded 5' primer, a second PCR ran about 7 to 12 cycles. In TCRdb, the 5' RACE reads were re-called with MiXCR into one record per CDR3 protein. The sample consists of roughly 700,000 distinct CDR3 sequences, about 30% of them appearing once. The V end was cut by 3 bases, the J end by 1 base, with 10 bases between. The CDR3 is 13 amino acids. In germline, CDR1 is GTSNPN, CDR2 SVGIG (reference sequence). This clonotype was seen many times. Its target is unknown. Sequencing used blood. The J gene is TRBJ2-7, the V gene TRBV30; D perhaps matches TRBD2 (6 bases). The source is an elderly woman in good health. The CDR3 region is CAWSGGLSYEQYF. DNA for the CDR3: TGTGCCTGGAGCGGGGGTTTATCCTACGAGCAGTACTTC. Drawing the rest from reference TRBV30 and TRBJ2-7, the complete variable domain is SQTIHQWPATLVQPVGSPLSLECTVEGTSNPNLYWYRQAAGRGLQLLFYSVGIGQISSEVPQNLSASRPQDRQFILSSKKLLLSDSGFYLCAWSGGLSYEQYFGPGTRLTVT.